Following are 4 T cell receptor beta chains from one sample sequenced in a study of CD8 T cells in Susac syndrome. cDNA came from roughly 0.47 to 1 ug RNA primed by random hexamers. TCRdb re-derived calls from the immunoSEQ multiplex PCR reads in MiXCR, one entry per CDR3 protein. The repertoire consists of around 140,000 distinct CDR3 sequences, with approximately 95% occurring once and the leading ten covering more than 0.11%. Source material: CD4+ T cells from PBMCs. The origin of the receptors is a human donor with Susac syndrome.

CDR3 residues: CASSKTSGGARGNEQFF. CDR3 in DNA: TGTGCCAGCAGTAAGACTAGCGGGGGGGCCAGGGGTAATGAGCAGTTCTTC. The rearrangement links TRBV12-3 or TRBV12-4 to TRBJ2-1; 14 bases line up with TRBD2. The length of the CDR3 is 17 residues. V shed 5 bases, J shed 7 bases, and the junction held 10 bases outside the gene matches.

The rearrangement uses TRBV5-1 and TRBJ2-3; perhaps TRBD2 as D (5 bases). Germline CDR1 reads SGHRS; CDR2 reads YFSETQ. The CDR3 length is 14 residues. Trimming left V 0 bases short and J 1 base short, with 6 bases between. For the CDR3, the DNA is TGCGCCAGCAGCTTGGGGACTGGCACAGATACGCAGTATTTT. This translates into CASSLGTGTDTQYF.

The CDR3 protein is CASSQGPGETQYF. CDR3 coding DNA: TGCGCCAGCAGCCAAGGGCCGGGGGAGACCCAGTACTTC. This sequence joins TRBV4-3 and TRBJ2-5; tentative D call: TRBD2 (5 bases). This CDR3 contains 13 residues. Per the germline V gene, CDR1 is LGHNA and CDR2 is YSLEER. V lost 1 base and J lost 5, with 8 bases in between.

The genes are TRBV30 and TRBJ2-3; D is uncertain. The germline gives CDR1 GTSNPN, CDR2 SVGIG (reference sequence). The CDR3 is 13 residues long. The V end lost 2 bases, the J end lost 5 bases, and 11 bases lay between the germline ends. CDR3 region: CAWSTLTGDTQYF. The CDR3 DNA sequence: TGTGCCTGGAGTACCCTGACGGGAGATACGCAGTATTTT.